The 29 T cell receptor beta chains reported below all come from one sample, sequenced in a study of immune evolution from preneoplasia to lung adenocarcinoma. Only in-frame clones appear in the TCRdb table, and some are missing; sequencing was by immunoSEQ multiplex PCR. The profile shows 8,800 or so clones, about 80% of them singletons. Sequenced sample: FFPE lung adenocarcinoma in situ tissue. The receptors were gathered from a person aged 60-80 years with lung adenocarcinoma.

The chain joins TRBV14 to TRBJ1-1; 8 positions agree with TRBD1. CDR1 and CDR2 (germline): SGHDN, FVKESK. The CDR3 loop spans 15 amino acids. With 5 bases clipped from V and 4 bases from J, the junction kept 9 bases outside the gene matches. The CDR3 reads CASSIRTGRGTEAFF. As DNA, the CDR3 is TGTGCCAGCAGCATCCGGACAGGGAGGGGCACTGAAGCTTTCTTT.

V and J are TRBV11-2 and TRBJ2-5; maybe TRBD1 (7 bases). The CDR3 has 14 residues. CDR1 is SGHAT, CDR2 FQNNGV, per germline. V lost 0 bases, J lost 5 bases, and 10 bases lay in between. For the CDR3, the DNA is TGTGCCAGCAGCTTAGAATCAGGGGGGGAGACCCAGTACTTC. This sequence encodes CASSLESGGETQYF.

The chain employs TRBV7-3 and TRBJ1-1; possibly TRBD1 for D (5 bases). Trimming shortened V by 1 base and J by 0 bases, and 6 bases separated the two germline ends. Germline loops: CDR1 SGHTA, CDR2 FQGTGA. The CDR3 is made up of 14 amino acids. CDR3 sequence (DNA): TGTGCCAGCAGCTTAAGGGGGATGAACACTGAAGCTTTCTTT. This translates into CASSLRGMNTEAFF. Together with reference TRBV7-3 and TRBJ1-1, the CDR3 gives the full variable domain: GAGVSQTPSNKVTEKGKYVELRCDPISGHTALYWYRQSLGQGPEFLIYFQGTGAADDSGLPNDRFFAVRPEGSVSTLKIQRTERGDSAVYLCASSLRGMNTEAFFGQGTRLTVV.

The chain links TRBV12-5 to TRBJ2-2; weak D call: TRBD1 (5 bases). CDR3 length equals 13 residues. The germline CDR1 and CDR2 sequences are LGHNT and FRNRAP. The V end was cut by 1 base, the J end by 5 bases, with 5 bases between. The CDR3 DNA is TGTGCTAGTGGTTTGGAGGGGACCGGGGAGCTGTTTTTT. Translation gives CASGLEGTGELFF.

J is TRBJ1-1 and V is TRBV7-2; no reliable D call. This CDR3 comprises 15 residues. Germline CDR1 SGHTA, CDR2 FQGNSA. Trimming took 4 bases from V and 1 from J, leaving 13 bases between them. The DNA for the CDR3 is TGTGCCAGCAGCTCTTATCTCGATTCGAACACTGAAGCTTTCTTT. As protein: CASSSYLDSNTEAFF.

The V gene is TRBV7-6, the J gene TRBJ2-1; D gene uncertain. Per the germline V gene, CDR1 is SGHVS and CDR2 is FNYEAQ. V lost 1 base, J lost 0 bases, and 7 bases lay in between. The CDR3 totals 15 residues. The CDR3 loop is CASSLVSSSYNEQFF. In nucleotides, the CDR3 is TGTGCCAGCAGCTTAGTTTCCAGCTCCTACAATGAGCAGTTCTTC.

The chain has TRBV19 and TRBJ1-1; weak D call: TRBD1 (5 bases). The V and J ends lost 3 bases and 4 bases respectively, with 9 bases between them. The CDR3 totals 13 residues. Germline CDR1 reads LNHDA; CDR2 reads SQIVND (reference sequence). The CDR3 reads CASSIGQGTEAFF. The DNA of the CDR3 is TGTGCCAGTAGTATTGGCCAGGGCACTGAAGCTTTCTTT.

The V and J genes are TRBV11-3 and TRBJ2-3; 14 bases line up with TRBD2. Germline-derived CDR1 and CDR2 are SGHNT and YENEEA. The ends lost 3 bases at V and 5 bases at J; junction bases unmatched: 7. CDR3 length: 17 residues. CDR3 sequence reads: CASSFGLAGGPQDTQYF. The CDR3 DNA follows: TGTGCCAGCAGCTTCGGACTAGCGGGGGGACCCCAAGATACGCAGTATTTT.

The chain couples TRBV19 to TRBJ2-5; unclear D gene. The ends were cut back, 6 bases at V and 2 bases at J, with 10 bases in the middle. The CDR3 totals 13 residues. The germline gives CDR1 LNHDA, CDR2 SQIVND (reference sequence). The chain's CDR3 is CASRDSLQETQYF. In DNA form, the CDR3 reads TGTGCCAGTAGAGATTCCTTGCAAGAGACCCAGTACTTC.

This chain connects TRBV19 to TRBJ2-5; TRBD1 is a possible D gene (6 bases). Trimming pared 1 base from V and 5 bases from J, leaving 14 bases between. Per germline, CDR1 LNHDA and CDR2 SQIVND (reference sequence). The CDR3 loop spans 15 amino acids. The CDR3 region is CASSIVGHLGETQYF. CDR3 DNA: TGTGCCAGTAGTATAGTGGGACACCTGGGGGAGACCCAGTACTTC.

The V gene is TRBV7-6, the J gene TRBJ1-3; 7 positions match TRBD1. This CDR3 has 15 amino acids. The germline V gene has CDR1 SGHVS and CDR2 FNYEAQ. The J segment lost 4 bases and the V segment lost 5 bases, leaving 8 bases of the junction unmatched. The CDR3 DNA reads TGTGCCAGCAGCCCCGCCCCGGGACAGGGAAACACCATATATTTT. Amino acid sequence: CASSPAPGQGNTIYF.

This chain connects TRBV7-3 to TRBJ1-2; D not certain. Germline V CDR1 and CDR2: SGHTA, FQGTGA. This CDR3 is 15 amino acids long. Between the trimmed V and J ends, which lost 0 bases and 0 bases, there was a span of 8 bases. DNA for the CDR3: TGTGCCAGCAGCTTAACGTCGGCAGCTAACTATGGCTACACCTTC. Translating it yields CASSLTSAANYGYTF.

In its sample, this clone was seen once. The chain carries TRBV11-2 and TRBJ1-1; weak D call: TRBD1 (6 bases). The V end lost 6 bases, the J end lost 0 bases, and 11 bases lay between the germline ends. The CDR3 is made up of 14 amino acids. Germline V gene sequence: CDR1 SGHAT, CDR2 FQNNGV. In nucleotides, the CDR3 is TGTGCCAGCAGTACGGACAGCCTGAACACTGAAGCTTTCTTT. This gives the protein CASSTDSLNTEAFF.

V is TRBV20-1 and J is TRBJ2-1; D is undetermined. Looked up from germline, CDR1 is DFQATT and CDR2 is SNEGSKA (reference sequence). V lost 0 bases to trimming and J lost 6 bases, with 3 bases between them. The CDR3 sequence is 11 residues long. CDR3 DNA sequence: TGCAGTGCTAGAGAATTCAATGAGCAGTTCTTC. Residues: CSAREFNEQFF.

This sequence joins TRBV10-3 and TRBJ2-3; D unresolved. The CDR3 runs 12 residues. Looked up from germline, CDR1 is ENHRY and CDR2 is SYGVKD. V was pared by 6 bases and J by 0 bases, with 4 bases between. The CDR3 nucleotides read TGTGCCATCAGGGGGAGCACAGATACGCAGTATTTT. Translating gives CAIRGSTDTQYF.

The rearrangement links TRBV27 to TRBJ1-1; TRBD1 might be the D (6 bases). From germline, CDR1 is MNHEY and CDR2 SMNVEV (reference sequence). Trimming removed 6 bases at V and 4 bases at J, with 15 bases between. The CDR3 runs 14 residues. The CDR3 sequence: CASRDHREFTEAFF. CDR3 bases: TGTGCCAGCAGAGACCACAGGGAATTCACTGAAGCTTTCTTT.

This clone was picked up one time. CDR3 sequence: CAISEAGRGNTIYF. The CDR3 DNA reads as TGTGCCATCAGTGAGGCAGGGAGAGGAAACACCATATATTTT. The genes are TRBV10-3 and TRBJ1-3, with a tentative D call TRBD1 (5 bases). The ends were cut back, 2 bases at V and 4 bases at J, with 9 bases in the middle. CDR1 is ENHRY and CDR2 is SYGVKD in the germline V gene. The CDR3 extends over 14 amino acids.

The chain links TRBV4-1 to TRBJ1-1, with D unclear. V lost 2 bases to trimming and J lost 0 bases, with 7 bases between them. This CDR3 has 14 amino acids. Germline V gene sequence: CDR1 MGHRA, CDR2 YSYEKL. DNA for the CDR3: TGCGCCAGCAGCCAACTAGGGCTGAACACTGAAGCTTTCTTT. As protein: CASSQLGLNTEAFF.

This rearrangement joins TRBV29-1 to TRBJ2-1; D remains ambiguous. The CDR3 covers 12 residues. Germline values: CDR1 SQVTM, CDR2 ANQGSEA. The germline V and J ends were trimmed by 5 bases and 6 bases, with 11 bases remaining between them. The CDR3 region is CSVNETPNEQFF. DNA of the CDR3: TGCAGCGTTAATGAGACTCCCAATGAGCAGTTCTTC.

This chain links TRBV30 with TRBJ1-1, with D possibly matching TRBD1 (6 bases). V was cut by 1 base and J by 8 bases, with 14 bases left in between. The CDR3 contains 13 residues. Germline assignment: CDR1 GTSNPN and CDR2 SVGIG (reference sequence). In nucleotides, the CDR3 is TGTGCCTGGAGTGGCACAGGGTGGACCGAAGCTTTCTTT. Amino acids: CAWSGTGWTEAFF. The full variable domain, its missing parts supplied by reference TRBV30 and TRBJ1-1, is SQTIHQWPATLVQPVGSPLSLECTVEGTSNPNLYWYRQAAGRGLQLLFYSVGIGQISSEVPQNLSASRPQDRQFILSSKKLLLSDSGFYLCAWSGTGWTEAFFGQGTRLTVV.

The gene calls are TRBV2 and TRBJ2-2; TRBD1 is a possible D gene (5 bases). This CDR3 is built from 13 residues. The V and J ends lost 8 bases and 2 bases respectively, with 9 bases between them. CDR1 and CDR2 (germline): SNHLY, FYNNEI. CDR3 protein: CASRRDNTGELFF. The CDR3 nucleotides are TGTGCCAGCCGCAGGGATAACACCGGGGAGCTGTTTTTT.

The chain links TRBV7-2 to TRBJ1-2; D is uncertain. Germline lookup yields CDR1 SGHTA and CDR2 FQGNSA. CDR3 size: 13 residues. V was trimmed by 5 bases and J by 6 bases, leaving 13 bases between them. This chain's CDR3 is CASSTSAGNGYTF. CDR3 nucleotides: TGTGCCAGCAGCACATCCGCAGGAAATGGCTACACCTTC.

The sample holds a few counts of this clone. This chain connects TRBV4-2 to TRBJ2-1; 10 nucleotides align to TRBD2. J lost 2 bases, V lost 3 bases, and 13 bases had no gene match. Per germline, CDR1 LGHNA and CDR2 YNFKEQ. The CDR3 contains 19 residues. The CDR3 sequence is CASSHGPAGGPGTYNEQFF. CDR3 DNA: TGTGCCAGCAGCCACGGCCCAGCGGGGGGGCCAGGAACCTACAATGAGCAGTTCTTC.

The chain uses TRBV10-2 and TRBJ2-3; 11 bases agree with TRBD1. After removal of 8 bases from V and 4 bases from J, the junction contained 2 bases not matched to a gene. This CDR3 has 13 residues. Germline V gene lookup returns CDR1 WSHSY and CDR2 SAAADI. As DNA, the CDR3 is TGCGCCAGCGAGGGACAGGGGGCAGATACGCAGTATTTT. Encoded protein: CASEGQGADTQYF.

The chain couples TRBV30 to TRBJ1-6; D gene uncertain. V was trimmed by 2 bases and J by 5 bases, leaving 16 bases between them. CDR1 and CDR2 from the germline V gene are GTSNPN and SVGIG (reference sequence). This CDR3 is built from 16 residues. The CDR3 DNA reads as TGTGCCTGGAGTCCGCCCTCGCATGGAAATAATTCACCCCTCCACTTT. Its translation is CAWSPPSHGNNSPLHF.

CDR3 nucleotides: TGTGCCAGCAGCCATGTGGGGACAGAATCACCCCTCCACTTT. Amino acid sequence: CASSHVGTESPLHF. V is TRBV4-2 and J is TRBJ1-6; 7 bases map to TRBD1. Per germline, CDR1 LGHNA and CDR2 YNFKEQ. This CDR3 contains 14 residues. With 3 bases clipped from V and 10 bases from J, the junction kept 6 bases outside the gene matches.

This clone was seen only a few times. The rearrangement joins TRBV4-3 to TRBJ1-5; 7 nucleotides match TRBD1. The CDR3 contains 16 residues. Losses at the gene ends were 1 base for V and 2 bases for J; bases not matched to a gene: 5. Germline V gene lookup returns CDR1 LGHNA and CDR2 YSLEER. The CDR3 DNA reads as TGCGCCAGCAGCCAAGTCCCCACAGGGGGCAATCAGCCCCAGCATTTT. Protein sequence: CASSQVPTGGNQPQHF.

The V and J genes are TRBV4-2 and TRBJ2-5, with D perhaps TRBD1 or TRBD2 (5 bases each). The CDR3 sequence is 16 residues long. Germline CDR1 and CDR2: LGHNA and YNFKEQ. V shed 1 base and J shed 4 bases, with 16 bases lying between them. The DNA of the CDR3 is TGTGCCAGCAGCCAAGGTCCCCCTGGGGGACGAGAGACCCAGTACTTC. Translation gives CASSQGPPGGRETQYF.

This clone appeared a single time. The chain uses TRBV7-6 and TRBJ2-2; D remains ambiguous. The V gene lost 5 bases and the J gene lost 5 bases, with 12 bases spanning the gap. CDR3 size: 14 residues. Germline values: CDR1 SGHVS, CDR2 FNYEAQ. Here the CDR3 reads CASSPKVLTGELFF. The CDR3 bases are TGTGCCAGCAGCCCTAAGGTTCTAACCGGGGAGCTGTTTTTT.